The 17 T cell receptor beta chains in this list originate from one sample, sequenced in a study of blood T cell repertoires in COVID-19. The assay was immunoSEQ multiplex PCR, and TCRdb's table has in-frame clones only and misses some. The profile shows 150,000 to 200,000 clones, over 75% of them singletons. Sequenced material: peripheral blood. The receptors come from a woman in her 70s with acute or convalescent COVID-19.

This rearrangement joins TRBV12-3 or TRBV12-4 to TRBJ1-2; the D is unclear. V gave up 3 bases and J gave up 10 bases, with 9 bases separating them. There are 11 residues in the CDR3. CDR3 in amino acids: CASSLRANYTF. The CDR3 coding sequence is TGTGCCAGCAGTTTGAGGGCGAACTACACCTTC.

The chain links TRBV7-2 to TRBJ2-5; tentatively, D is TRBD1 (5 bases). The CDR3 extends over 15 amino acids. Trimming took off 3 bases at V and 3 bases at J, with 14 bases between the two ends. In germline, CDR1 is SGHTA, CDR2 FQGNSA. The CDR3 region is CASSLVGVREETQYF. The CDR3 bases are TGTGCCAGCAGCTTGGTAGGGGTAAGGGAAGAGACCCAGTACTTC.

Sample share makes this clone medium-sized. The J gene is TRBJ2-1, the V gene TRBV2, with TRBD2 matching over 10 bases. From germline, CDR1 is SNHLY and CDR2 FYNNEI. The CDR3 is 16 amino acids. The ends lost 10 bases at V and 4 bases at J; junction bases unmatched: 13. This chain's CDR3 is CATKYQIAGGYNEQFF. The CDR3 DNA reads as TGTGCCACCAAATACCAAATAGCGGGAGGATACAATGAGCAGTTCTTC.

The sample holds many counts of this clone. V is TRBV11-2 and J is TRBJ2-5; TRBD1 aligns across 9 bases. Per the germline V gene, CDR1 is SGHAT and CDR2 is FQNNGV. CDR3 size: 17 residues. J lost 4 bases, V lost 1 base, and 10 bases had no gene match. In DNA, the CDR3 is TGTGCCAGCAGCTTAGGTGGGACCGGGACAGGGTCAGAGACCCAGTACTTC. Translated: CASSLGGTGTGSETQYF.

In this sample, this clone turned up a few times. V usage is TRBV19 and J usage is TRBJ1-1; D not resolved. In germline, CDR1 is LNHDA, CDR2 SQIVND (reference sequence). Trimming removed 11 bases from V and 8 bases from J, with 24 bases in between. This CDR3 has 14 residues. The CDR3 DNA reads TGTGCCTCGGCGGGGAACACGTTCAAACTCGAAGCTTTCTTT. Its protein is CASAGNTFKLEAFF.

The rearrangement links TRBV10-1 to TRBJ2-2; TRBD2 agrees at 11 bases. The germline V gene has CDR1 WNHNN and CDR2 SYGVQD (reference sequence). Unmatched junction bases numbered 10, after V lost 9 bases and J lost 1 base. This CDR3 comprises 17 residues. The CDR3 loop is CASSLAGGTLNTGELFF. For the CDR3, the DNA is TGCGCCAGTTCGCTAGCGGGAGGCACTCTGAACACCGGGGAGCTGTTTTTT.

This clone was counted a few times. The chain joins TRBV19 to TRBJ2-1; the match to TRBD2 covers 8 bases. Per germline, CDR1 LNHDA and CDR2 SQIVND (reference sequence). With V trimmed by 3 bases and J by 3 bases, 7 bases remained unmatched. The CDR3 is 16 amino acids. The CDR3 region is CASSIYSGAGYNEQFF. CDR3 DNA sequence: TGTGCCAGTAGTATTTATAGCGGGGCCGGCTACAATGAGCAGTTCTTC.

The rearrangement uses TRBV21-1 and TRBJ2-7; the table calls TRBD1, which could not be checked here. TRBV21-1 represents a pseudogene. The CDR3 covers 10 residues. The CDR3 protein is CASSWPEQYF. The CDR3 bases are TGTGCCAGCAGCTGGCCCGAGCAGTACTTC.

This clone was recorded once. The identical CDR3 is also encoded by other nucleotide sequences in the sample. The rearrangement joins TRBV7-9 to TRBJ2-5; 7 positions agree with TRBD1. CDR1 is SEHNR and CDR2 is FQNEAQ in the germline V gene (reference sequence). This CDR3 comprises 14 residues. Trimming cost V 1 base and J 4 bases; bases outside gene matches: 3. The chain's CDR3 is CASSLGQGVETQYF. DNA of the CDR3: TGTGCCAGCAGCTTAGGACAGGGTGTAGAGACCCAGTACTTC.

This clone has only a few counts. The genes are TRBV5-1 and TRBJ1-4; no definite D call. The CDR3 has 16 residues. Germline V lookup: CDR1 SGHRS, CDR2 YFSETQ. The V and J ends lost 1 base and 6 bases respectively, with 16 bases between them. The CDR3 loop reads CASSLNVASPDEKLFF. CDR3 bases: TGCGCCAGCAGCTTGAACGTCGCGAGTCCCGATGAAAAACTGTTTTTT.

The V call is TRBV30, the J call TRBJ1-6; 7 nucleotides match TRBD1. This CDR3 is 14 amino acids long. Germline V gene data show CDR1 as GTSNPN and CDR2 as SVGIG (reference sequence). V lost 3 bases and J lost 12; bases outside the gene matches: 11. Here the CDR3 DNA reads TGTGCCTGGAGGGGCCCGGGACAGCCGCTACCCCTCCACTTT. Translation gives CAWRGPGQPLPLHF. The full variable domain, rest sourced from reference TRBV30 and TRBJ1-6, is SQTIHQWPATLVQPVGSPLSLECTVEGTSNPNLYWYRQAAGRGLQLLFYSVGIGQISSEVPQNLSASRPQDRQFILSSKKLLLSDSGFYLCAWRGPGQPLPLHFGNGTRLTVT.

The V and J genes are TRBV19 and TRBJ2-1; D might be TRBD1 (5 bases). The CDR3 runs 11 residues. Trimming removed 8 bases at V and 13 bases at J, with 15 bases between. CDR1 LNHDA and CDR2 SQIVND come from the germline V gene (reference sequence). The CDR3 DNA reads TGTGCCAGTTCTCGTGGGGCGGATCAGTTCTTC. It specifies CASSRGADQFF.

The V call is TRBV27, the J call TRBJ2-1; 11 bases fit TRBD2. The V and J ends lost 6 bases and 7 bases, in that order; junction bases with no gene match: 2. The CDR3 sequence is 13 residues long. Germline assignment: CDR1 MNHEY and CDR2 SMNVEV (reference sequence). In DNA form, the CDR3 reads TGTGCCAGCAGGTCTAGCGGGGGGAATGAGCAGTTCTTC. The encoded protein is CASRSSGGNEQFF.

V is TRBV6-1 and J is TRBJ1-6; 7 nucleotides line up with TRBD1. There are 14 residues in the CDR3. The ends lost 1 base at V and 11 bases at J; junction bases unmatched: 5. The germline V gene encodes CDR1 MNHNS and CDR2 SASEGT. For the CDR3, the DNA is TGTGCCAGCAGTGAAGTCACAGGGGCAACACCCCTCCACTTT. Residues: CASSEVTGATPLHF.

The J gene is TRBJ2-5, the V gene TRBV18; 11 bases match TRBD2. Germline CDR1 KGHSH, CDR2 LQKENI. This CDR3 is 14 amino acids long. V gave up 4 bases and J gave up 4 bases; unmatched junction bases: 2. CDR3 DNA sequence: TGTGCCAGCTCACAAACTAGCGGGAGAGAGACCCAGTACTTC. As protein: CASSQTSGRETQYF.

The CDR3 loop is CASLRPGGPSGNTIYF. Written as DNA, the CDR3 is TGTGCCAGCTTGCGACCGGGGGGGCCCTCTGGAAACACCATATATTTT. The chain couples TRBV28 to TRBJ1-3; D is perhaps TRBD1 (6 bases). Germline V gene sequence: CDR1 MDHEN, CDR2 SYDVKM. V was clipped by 8 bases and J by 0 bases, with 17 bases between them. The CDR3 sequence is 16 residues long.

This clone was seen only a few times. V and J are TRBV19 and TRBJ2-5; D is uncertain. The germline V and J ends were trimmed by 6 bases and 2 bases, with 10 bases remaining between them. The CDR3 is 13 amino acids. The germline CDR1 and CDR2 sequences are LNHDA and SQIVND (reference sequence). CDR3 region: CASSNQRQETQYF. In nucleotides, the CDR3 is TGTGCCAGTAGCAACCAGCGTCAAGAGACCCAGTACTTC. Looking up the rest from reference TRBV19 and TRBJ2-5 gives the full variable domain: DGGITQSPKYLFRKEGQNVTLSCEQNLNHDAMYWYRQDPGQGLRLIYYSQIVNDFQKGDIAEGYSVSREKKESFPLTVTSAQKNPTAFYLCASSNQRQETQYFGPGTRLLVL.